Listed below are T cell receptor beta chains from one sample, sequenced in a study of shared clonotypes between healthy human individuals. Method: immunoSEQ multiplex PCR; TCRdb's copy keeps in-frame clones and lacks some. The sample has about 590,000 clones, about 95% seen once; the top ten hold roughly 0.1%. Sequenced material: naive CD8+ T cells sorted from blood. Source of these receptors: a woman in her twenties or thirties in good health. Each CDR3 is given with its conserved first and last residue. D genes are given only for firm matches. A row's size may be missing; if present it is once, few, many or a size class.

v_call	clone_size	j_call	d_call	cdr3_nt	cdr3_aa
TRBV27	NA	TRBJ1-1	NA	TGTGCCAGCAGTTCCTACGGGGGACCCACTGAAGCTTTCTTT	CASSSYGGPTEAFF
TRBV5-4	few	TRBJ2-7	NA	TGTGCCAGCAGCTTCGCTACGGGCCGCGACGAGCAGTACTTC	CASSFATGRDEQYF
TRBV5-1	once	TRBJ2-1	NA	TGCGCCAGCAGCTTGGACAGTTCGGGCTCCTACAATGAGCAGTTCTTC	CASSLDSSGSYNEQFF
TRBV14	once	TRBJ2-3	NA	TGTGCCAGCAGCCAGGGGACGGTTGACCACACAGATACGCAGTATTTT	CASSQGTVDHTDTQYF
TRBV27	NA	TRBJ1-1	NA	TGTGCCAGCAGTCGATTTGGGGGGGAGACTGAAGCTTTCTTT	CASSRFGGETEAFF
TRBV10-3	NA	TRBJ2-1	NA	TGTGCCATCAGTGATGTAGCGCGCCCGGACAATGAGCAGTTCTTC	CAISDVARPDNEQFF
TRBV4-1	NA	TRBJ1-1	NA	TGCGCCAGCAGCCTCGTCGGGGCTGAAGCTTTCTTT	CASSLVGAEAFF
TRBV6-1	NA	TRBJ2-5	TRBD1	TGTGCCAGCAGTGCGAGGGGACAGGATTTGGAGACCCAGTACTTC	CASSARGQDLETQYF
TRBV27	NA	TRBJ2-3	NA	TGTGCCAGCAGTCGGGGAGCAGATACGCAGTATTTT	CASSRGADTQYF
TRBV7-9	NA	TRBJ2-2	NA	TGTGCCAGCAGCTTAGGGGGTTATACCGGGGAGCTGTTTTTT	CASSLGGYTGELFF
TRBV13	NA	TRBJ2-7	TRBD1	TGTGCCAGCAGCTTAAATCCCCTGGGACAGGGTACCTACGAGCAGTACTTC	CASSLNPLGQGTYEQYF
TRBV7-2	NA	TRBJ1-1	TRBD1	TGTGCCAGCAGCTCCCGGGACAGCACCCAGGGAGCTTTCTTT	CASSSRDSTQGAFF
TRBV19	few	TRBJ1-2	NA	TGTGCCAGTAGTATTGGGACACTCGGCGGCTACACCTTC	CASSIGTLGGYTF
TRBV6-1	NA	TRBJ2-3	TRBD2	TGTGCCAGCAGAGTCGGGACTAGCGACACAGATACGCAGTATTTT	CASRVGTSDTDTQYF
TRBV5-4	NA	TRBJ2-5	NA	TGTGCCAGCAGCTTGGAATCCCAGGAGACCCAGTACTTC	CASSLESQETQYF
TRBV5-1	NA	TRBJ1-4	NA	TGCGCCAGCAGCCCTGAAAGAGGAAATAGACATGAAAAACTGTTTTTT	CASSPERGNRHEKLFF